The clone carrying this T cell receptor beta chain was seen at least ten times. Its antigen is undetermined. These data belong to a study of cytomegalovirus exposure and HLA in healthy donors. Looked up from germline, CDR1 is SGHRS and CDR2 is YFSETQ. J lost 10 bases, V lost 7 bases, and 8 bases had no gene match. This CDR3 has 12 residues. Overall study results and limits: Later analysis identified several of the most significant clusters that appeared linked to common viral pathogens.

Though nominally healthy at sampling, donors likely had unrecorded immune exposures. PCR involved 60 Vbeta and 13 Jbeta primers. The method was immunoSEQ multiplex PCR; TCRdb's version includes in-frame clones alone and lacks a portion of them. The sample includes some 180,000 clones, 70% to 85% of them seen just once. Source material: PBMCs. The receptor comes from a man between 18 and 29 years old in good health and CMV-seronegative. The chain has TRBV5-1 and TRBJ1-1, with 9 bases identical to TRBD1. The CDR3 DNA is TGCGCCAGCGGACAGGGGACCCGGGGAGCTTTCTTT. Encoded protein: CASGQGTRGAFF.